This T cell receptor (beta chain) was recovered during a study of post-analysis software for immune sequencing data. On this clonotype itself: Its target is unknown.

The study's findings and limits: About five TRBV segments were more frequent in patients than controls; TRBV5-6, TRBV5-1 and TRBV20-1 belonged to this group.

The TCR beta cDNA libraries contained unique molecular identifiers. TCRdb used MiXCR to reprocess the PCR reads, holding one entry per CDR3 protein. The data show 600,000 to 750,000 distinct CDR3 sequences, roughly three fifths seen once. The ends lost 4 bases at V and 3 bases at J; junction bases unmatched: 11. Per the germline V gene, CDR1 is SGHVS and CDR2 is FNYEAQ. This CDR3 region has 16 residues. The sequenced sample consisted of blood. The chain carries TRBV7-6 and TRBJ1-2, with 7 positions matching TRBD1. This TCR derives from a girl aged 2 to 10 with multiple sclerosis. The CDR3 is CASSCRGQKFHYGYTF. For the CDR3, the DNA is TGTGCCAGCAGCTGTCGGGGACAGAAGTTTCACTATGGCTACACCTTC.